The 3 T cell receptor beta chains reported below all come from one sample, sequenced in a study of OX40 agonist ivuxolimab in advanced cancers. Produced via immunoSEQ multiplex PCR; TCRdb's table is partial and in-frame only. Here the sample spans about 24,000 clones, 65% to 85% being singletons. The sample in question was CD4+ or CD8+ T cells sorted from blood, obtained in a trial of the OX40 agonist ivuxolimab. These receptors were obtained from an adult with an advanced solid tumor such as melanoma, head and neck, liver or kidney cancer.

This clone was observed a handful of times. The J gene is TRBJ1-5, the V gene TRBV11-2; 9 bases fit TRBD1. Germline CDR1 and CDR2: SGHAT and FQNNGV. V shed 5 bases and J 7 bases; nucleotides not matched to a gene: 3. The length of the CDR3 is 13 residues. The DNA for the CDR3 is TGTGCCAGCAGCAGGACAGGGGAACAGCCCCAGCATTTT. As protein: CASSRTGEQPQHF.

The count of this clone is one. The CDR3 DNA reads TGTGCCAGCAGCTTAGCCCCAGGAATGATTAACTATGGCTACACCTTC. This sequence encodes CASSLAPGMINYGYTF. The V and J genes are TRBV7-2 and TRBJ1-2; D gene unclear. The CDR3 loop spans 16 amino acids. Germline loops: CDR1 SGHTA, CDR2 FQGNSA. With 0 bases removed from V and 1 base from J, the gap between germline ends came to 12 bases. Variable domain in full (rest from reference TRBV7-2 and TRBJ1-2): GAGVSQSPSNKVTEKGKDVELRCDPISGHTALYWYRQSLGQGLEFLIYFQGNSAPDKSGLPSDRFSAERTGGSVSTLTIQRTQQEDSAVYLCASSLAPGMINYGYTFGSGTRLTVV.

V and J are TRBV15 and TRBJ2-3, with D perhaps being TRBD1 or TRBD2 (5 bases each). This CDR3 comprises 14 residues. V lost 3 bases and J 2 bases, leaving 9 bases between the germline ends. Germline V gene lookup returns CDR1 LNHNV and CDR2 YYDKDF (reference sequence). The CDR3 sequence: CATSRGPATDTQYF. The CDR3 coding sequence is TGTGCCACCAGCAGGGGACCAGCCACAGATACGCAGTATTTT.